Included here is one T cell receptor beta chain sequence, with context. Enrolment of Seattle patients took place during active infection, and they were followed longitudinally. Trimming pared 9 bases from V and 1 base from J, leaving 10 bases between. This CDR3 has 12 residues. Germline V gives CDR1 SGHRS, CDR2 YFSETQ. In the original processing: Amplification from reference gene primers served as the basis for estimated nucleated cell counts. TCRdb's copy holds only in-frame clones and misses some; the assay was immunoSEQ multiplex PCR. The V and J calls and clone size come from that table; D and trimming were worked out from the DNA. The sample has about 340,000 clones, about 90% seen once. These data belong to a study of blood T cell repertoires in COVID-19. Turning to the study itself: The study drew acute and convalescent COVID-19 samples from the United States, Italy and Spain.

V usage is TRBV5-1 and J usage is TRBJ1-1; D gene unclear. Sequences were obtained from peripheral blood. This sequence originates from a woman in her seventies with COVID-19, enrolled during active disease. For the CDR3, the DNA is TGCGCCACCCGCGAGGGGAACACTGAAGCTTTCTTT. Translated, it gives CATREGNTEAFF. The whole variable domain, remainder taken from reference TRBV5-1 and TRBJ1-1, is KAGVTQTPRYLIKTRGQQVTLSCSPISGHRSVSWYQQTPGQGLQFLFEYFSETQRNKGNFPGRFSGRQFSNSRSEMNVSTLELGDSALYLCATREGNTEAFFGQGTRLTVV.